The 26 T cell receptor beta chains given below trace back to one sample, sequenced in a study of T cells in localized non-small cell lung cancer. TCRdb's table, derived via immunoSEQ multiplex PCR, lists solely in-frame clones and lacks some. The sample lists tens of thousands of clones, around 90% occurring once. Sequencing was performed on peripheral blood, taken before any cancer treatment. These TCRs come from a man between 40 and 69 years old with stage I squamous cell lung carcinoma.

The chain is built from TRBV28 and TRBJ1-1; D call uncertain. CDR1 is MDHEN, CDR2 SYDVKM, per germline. This CDR3 spans 12 amino acids. V gave up 3 bases and J gave up 6 bases, with 8 bases separating them. Written as DNA, the CDR3 is TGTGCCAGCAGTTTCCTTAAGTCTGAAGCTTTCTTT. It is translated as CASSFLKSEAFF.

The CDR3 nucleotides read TGTGCCAGCAGTTTCCAGCGGGGGGCCTCCTACGAGCAGTACTTC. It codes for CASSFQRGASYEQYF. The chain uses TRBV27 and TRBJ2-7, with 9 bases lining up with TRBD2. Trimming at V came to 3 bases and at J to 0 bases, leaving 3 bases not matched to a gene. The CDR3 has 15 amino acids. Per germline, CDR1 MNHEY and CDR2 SMNVEV (reference sequence).

J is TRBJ1-2 and V is TRBV20-1; D gene ambiguous. Germline CDR1 DFQATT, CDR2 SNEGSKA (reference sequence). V was trimmed by 7 bases and J by 5 bases, leaving 11 bases between them. The CDR3 spans 11 residues. The CDR3 protein is CSVELPYGYTF. In nucleotides, the CDR3 is TGCAGTGTCGAACTACCTTATGGCTACACCTTC.

The chain employs TRBV28 and TRBJ1-2, with 9 bases that match TRBD1. The CDR3 has 15 amino acids. V was clipped by 7 bases and J by 8 bases; unmatched bases: 14. Per germline, CDR1 MDHEN and CDR2 SYDVKM. The CDR3 DNA follows: TGTGCCAGCACACCCTCTCTACAGGGGGCGAAAGGCTACACCTTC. Protein product: CASTPSLQGAKGYTF.

This chain connects TRBV2 to TRBJ1-1, with D unclear. This CDR3 spans 13 amino acids. CDR1 and CDR2 from the germline V gene are SNHLY and FYNNEI. V was pared by 7 bases and J by 6 bases, with 15 bases between. The CDR3 sequence: CASNGRKAAEAFF. CDR3 in DNA: TGTGCCAGCAACGGCCGAAAGGCCGCTGAAGCTTTCTTT.

The chain couples TRBV6-5 to TRBJ2-5; D may correspond to TRBD1 or TRBD2 (5 bases each). Germline V gene data show CDR1 as MNHEY and CDR2 as SVGAGI. This CDR3 is 12 amino acids long. Trimming took off 6 bases at V and 7 bases at J, with 12 bases between the two ends. The CDR3 coding sequence is TGTGCCAGCAGCCCGGATGGGGGGACCCAGTACTTC. Protein product: CASSPDGGTQYF.

The J gene is TRBJ2-2, the V gene TRBV7-2, with 8 bases aligning to TRBD2. The J segment lost 6 bases and the V segment lost 2 bases, leaving 5 bases of the junction unmatched. This CDR3 is built from 15 residues. CDR1 is SGHTA, CDR2 FQGNSA, per germline. DNA of the CDR3: TGTGCCAGCAGCTTATCGGGCGGGGGGCCCGGGGAGCTGTTTTTT. Translation: CASSLSGGGPGELFF.

This clone has more than one count but fewer than ten. This chain connects TRBV7-2 to TRBJ1-1; D is unresolved. V gave up 5 bases and J gave up 0 bases, with 13 bases separating them. CDR3 length: 15 residues. Germline CDR1 SGHTA, CDR2 FQGNSA. The CDR3 DNA reads as TGTGCCAGCAGCCTAGGGATCACAATGAACACTGAAGCTTTCTTT. Its translation: CASSLGITMNTEAFF. The whole variable domain, remainder taken from reference TRBV7-2 and TRBJ1-1, is GAGVSQSPSNKVTEKGKDVELRCDPISGHTALYWYRQSLGQGLEFLIYFQGNSAPDKSGLPSDRFSAERTGGSVSTLTIQRTQQEDSAVYLCASSLGITMNTEAFFGQGTRLTVV.

The chain links TRBV7-8 to TRBJ2-3; 9 bases map to TRBD1. The CDR3 is 14 amino acids. J gave up 7 bases and V 1 base, and 3 bases lay outside the gene matches. CDR1 and CDR2 from the germline V gene are SGHVS and FQNEAQ. This CDR3 is CASSLGGTGNTQYF. The CDR3 bases are TGTGCCAGCAGCTTAGGGGGGACAGGGAATACGCAGTATTTT.

The V gene is TRBV4-2, the J gene TRBJ1-1, with 7 bases matching TRBD1. The germline CDR1 and CDR2 sequences are LGHNA and YNFKEQ. Trimming cost V 1 base and J 0 bases; bases outside gene matches: 5. The CDR3 is 16 amino acids. The CDR3 DNA sequence: TGTGCCAGCAGCCAAGTCCGACAGGGCATGAACACTGAAGCTTTCTTT. Its translation is CASSQVRQGMNTEAFF.

V and J are TRBV5-5 and TRBJ1-1; tentative D call: TRBD1 (5 bases). This CDR3 spans 14 amino acids. Germline V gene sequence: CDR1 SGHKS, CDR2 YYEKEE (reference sequence). The V gene lost 0 bases and the J gene lost 4 bases, with 10 bases spanning the gap. The CDR3 loop is CASSLDRRSTEAFF. The CDR3 nucleotides are TGTGCCAGCAGCTTGGACAGGCGGAGCACTGAAGCTTTCTTT.

This chain uses TRBV5-1 with TRBJ2-1; D uncertain. The CDR3 has 13 residues. In germline, CDR1 is SGHRS, CDR2 YFSETQ. The V and J ends lost 0 bases and 7 bases respectively, with 8 bases between them. The CDR3 protein is CASSLGPRNEQFF. DNA for the CDR3: TGCGCCAGCAGCTTGGGACCTAGGAATGAGCAGTTCTTC.

The chain links TRBV4-3 to TRBJ1-6, with D hard to call. The length of the CDR3 is 14 residues. Germline assignment: CDR1 LGHNA and CDR2 YSLEER. The germline V and J ends were trimmed by 1 base and 7 bases, with 8 bases remaining between them. CDR3 sequence reads: CASSQVGVNSPLHF. The CDR3 DNA sequence: TGCGCCAGCAGCCAAGTTGGGGTAAATTCACCCCTCCACTTT.

This clone was detected only once. The chain joins TRBV30 to TRBJ2-4; 7 bases are a match to TRBD2. The V segment lost 3 bases and the J segment 6 bases; nucleotides outside the gene matches: 11. Per the germline V gene, CDR1 is GTSNPN and CDR2 is SVGIG (reference sequence). This CDR3 is 15 amino acids long. CDR3 region: CAWSRGEAVGNIQYF. The CDR3, as DNA: TGTGCCTGGAGCCGGGGGGAGGCGGTGGGAAACATTCAGTACTTC.

The genes are TRBV18 and TRBJ1-1; D gene ambiguous. The CDR3 spans 13 residues. CDR1 and CDR2 from the germline V gene are KGHSH and LQKENI. The V end was cut by 5 bases, the J end by 7 bases, with 14 bases between. The CDR3 coding sequence is TGTGCCAGCTCATCTTATGACCGTTATGAAGCTTTCTTT. Amino acids: CASSSYDRYEAFF. Using reference TRBV18 and TRBJ1-1 for the parts outside the CDR3, the full variable domain is NAGVMQNPRHLVRRRGQEARLRCSPMKGHSHVYWYRQLPEEGLKFMVYLQKENIIDESGMPKERFSAEFPKEGPSILRIQQVVRGDSAAYFCASSSYDRYEAFFGQGTRLTVV.

This CDR3 reads CASREGGGGNQPQHF. CDR3 DNA: TGTGCCAGCAGGGAGGGCGGAGGGGGCAATCAGCCCCAGCATTTT. The J gene is TRBJ1-5, the V gene TRBV28; tentative D call: TRBD1 (5 bases). Germline lookup yields CDR1 MDHEN and CDR2 SYDVKM. The CDR3 sequence is 15 residues long. V gave up 6 bases and J gave up 2 bases, with 14 bases separating them.

The genes are TRBV27 and TRBJ1-2; D is unresolved. Germline lookup yields CDR1 MNHEY and CDR2 SMNVEV (reference sequence). Trimming removed 3 bases at V and 7 bases at J, with 15 bases between. The CDR3 runs 14 residues. The CDR3 sequence is CASSLEGSRGGYTF. The CDR3 nucleotides are TGTGCCAGCAGTTTGGAGGGTTCGCGCGGTGGCTACACCTTC.

The V gene is TRBV5-4, the J gene TRBJ2-5; TRBD1 agrees at 7 bases. The CDR3 is 14 residues long. CDR1 and CDR2 (germline): SGHNT, YYREEE (reference sequence). The V segment lost 4 bases and the J segment 3 bases; nucleotides outside the gene matches: 6. This chain's CDR3 is CASSAGGSEETQYF. In nucleotides, the CDR3 is TGTGCCAGCAGCGCAGGGGGTTCCGAAGAGACCCAGTACTTC.

The chain couples TRBV14 to TRBJ1-6; D gene uncertain. The CDR3 covers 14 residues. V was cut by 1 base and J by 9 bases, with 10 bases left in between. Germline V lookup: CDR1 SGHDN, CDR2 FVKESK. In nucleotides, the CDR3 is TGTGCCAGCAGCCAAGGAAGGATTAGTTCACCCCTCCACTTT. It yields the protein CASSQGRISSPLHF.

This clone was seen just once. The CDR3 DNA reads TGTGCCAGCAGCTTGGGTAGCAGGGGAAACACCATATATTTT. This encodes CASSLGSRGNTIYF. The chain uses TRBV5-4 and TRBJ1-3, with D unclear. Germline-derived CDR1 and CDR2 are SGHNT and YYREEE (reference sequence). Trimming removed 0 bases from V and 4 bases from J, with 8 bases in between. The CDR3 length is 14 residues.

This sequence joins TRBV4-1 and TRBJ2-3; 11 nucleotides line up with TRBD2. The ends lost 1 base at V and 3 bases at J; junction bases unmatched: 3. The germline V gene has CDR1 MGHRA and CDR2 YSYEKL. The CDR3 contains 16 residues. CDR3 sequence: CASSQGTSGGTDTQYF. DNA of the CDR3: TGCGCCAGCAGCCAAGGCACTAGCGGGGGAACAGATACGCAGTATTTT.

In its sample, this clone was seen once. The V call is TRBV27, the J call TRBJ2-7, with 7 bases that match TRBD1. The CDR3 runs 14 residues. Trimming at V came to 5 bases and at J to 2 bases, leaving 6 bases not matched to a gene. Per the germline V gene, CDR1 is MNHEY and CDR2 is SMNVEV (reference sequence). The CDR3 loop reads CASSPTGNAYEQYF. CDR3 sequence (DNA): TGTGCCAGCAGTCCGACAGGGAACGCCTACGAGCAGTACTTC.

The rearrangement links TRBV4-2 to TRBJ2-7, with a tentative D call TRBD1 (5 bases). The V gene lost 1 base and the J gene lost 3 bases, with 13 bases spanning the gap. The CDR3 has 15 amino acids. In germline, CDR1 is LGHNA, CDR2 YNFKEQ. CDR3 in amino acids: CASSQVGARDYEQYF. Written as DNA, the CDR3 is TGTGCCAGCAGCCAAGTAGGGGCAAGGGACTACGAGCAGTACTTC.

The genes are TRBV7-3 and TRBJ2-6; 7 bases line up with TRBD2. From germline, CDR1 is SGHTA and CDR2 FQGTGA. The CDR3 covers 14 residues. V gave up 8 bases and J gave up 1 base; unmatched junction bases: 2. The CDR3 spells CASGRESGANVLTF. CDR3 coding DNA: TGTGCCAGCGGGAGGGAGTCTGGGGCCAACGTCCTGACTTTC.

This clone appeared a few times. The chain uses TRBV18 and TRBJ1-1, with D possibly matching TRBD1 (6 bases). V shed 3 bases and J shed 3 bases, with 11 bases lying between them. Germline loops: CDR1 KGHSH, CDR2 LQKENI. The CDR3 is made up of 14 amino acids. This chain's CDR3 is CASSPKDRYTEAFF. CDR3 in DNA: TGTGCCAGCTCACCTAAAGACAGGTACACTGAAGCTTTCTTT.

The chain has TRBV10-2 and TRBJ1-5, with unresolved D. Germline-derived CDR1 and CDR2 are WSHSY and SAAADI. The CDR3 has 13 residues. Trimming stripped 3 bases from V and 4 bases from J, with 7 bases between. The CDR3 loop is CASSDGGNQPQHF. The CDR3 DNA sequence: TGCGCCAGCAGTGATGGCGGGAATCAGCCCCAGCATTTT.